The 11 T cell receptor beta chains reported below all come from one sample, sequenced in a study of PD-1 blockade in classical Hodgkin lymphoma. Clones were read by immunoSEQ multiplex PCR, and TCRdb kept only the in-frame ones, dropping some. The sample carries some 15,000 clones, roughly 90% recorded once. Stated time point: cycle 4 day 1 (C4D1), after six to seven weeks of nivolumab. Every patient was affected by relapse after autologous stem cell transplantation, while exposure to brentuximab vedotin was not uniform. Magnetic negative selection of thawed PBMCs yielded the CD8+ T cells. Sequencing was performed on CD8+ T cells from blood, taken before the fourth cycle of nivolumab. These receptors were obtained from a human donor with classical Hodgkin lymphoma.

The chain combines TRBV29-1 with TRBJ2-3, with D tentatively TRBD1 or TRBD2 (5 bases each). This CDR3 is built from 14 residues. Germline CDR1 SQVTM, CDR2 ANQGSEA. V gave up 2 bases and J gave up 4 bases, with 13 bases separating them. The CDR3 nucleotides read TGCAGCGTTGAAAGGGACCGAGGGGCAGATACGCAGTATTTT. This encodes CSVERDRGADTQYF.

The CDR3 DNA reads TGTGCCAGCTCACCAGGTCGCTGGACAGACAATGAGCAGTTCTTC. Amino acids: CASSPGRWTDNEQFF. V usage is TRBV18 and J usage is TRBJ2-1, with D perhaps matching TRBD1 (6 bases). V was clipped by 2 bases and J by 5 bases, with 13 bases between them. Germline CDR1 is KGHSH and CDR2 is LQKENI. The CDR3 loop spans 15 amino acids.

CDR3 protein: CASSLPRRPGYSNQPQHF. CDR3 DNA: TGTGCCAGCAGCTTACCCAGGCGACCGGGGTATAGCAATCAGCCCCAGCATTTT. The chain has TRBV7-2 and TRBJ1-5; D is unclear. V shed 2 bases and J shed 0 bases, with 17 bases lying between them. CDR1 SGHTA and CDR2 FQGNSA come from the germline V gene. There are 18 residues in the CDR3.

V gene TRBV15 combines with J gene TRBJ1-5; D is undetermined. V lost 5 bases to trimming and J lost 4 bases, with 6 bases between them. Germline loops: CDR1 LNHNV, CDR2 YYDKDF (reference sequence). The CDR3 is made up of 12 amino acids. CDR3 loop: CATSWINQPQHF. CDR3 nucleotide sequence: TGTGCCACCAGCTGGATTAATCAGCCCCAGCATTTT.

The chain has TRBV28 and TRBJ2-2; D may correspond to TRBD1 or TRBD2 (5 bases each). Germline lookup yields CDR1 MDHEN and CDR2 SYDVKM. Trimming cost V 6 bases and J 1 base, with 12 bases left between them. CDR3 length: 15 residues. The CDR3 sequence: CASRAGTGNTGELFF. Written as DNA, the CDR3 is TGTGCCAGCAGGGCTGGGACGGGGAACACCGGGGAGCTGTTTTTT.

The chain links TRBV7-8 to TRBJ2-1, with 10 bases lining up with TRBD2. The CDR3 covers 17 residues. After removal of 5 bases from V and 0 bases from J, the junction contained 7 bases not matched to a gene. CDR1 SGHVS and CDR2 FQNEAQ come from the germline V gene. The CDR3, as DNA: TGTGCCAGCAGCGGGACTAGCGATAGTAGCTCCTACAATGAGCAGTTCTTC. Encoded protein: CASSGTSDSSSYNEQFF.

This clone was seen a single time. The chain uses TRBV4-1 and TRBJ2-3, with D unclear. Germline-derived CDR1 and CDR2 are MGHRA and YSYEKL. V lost 1 base and J 1 base, leaving 6 bases between the germline ends. This CDR3 has 14 amino acids. CDR3 DNA: TGCGCCAGCAGCCAAGTTCCGGGCACAGATACGCAGTATTTT. Translated, it gives CASSQVPGTDTQYF.

The chain has TRBV7-6 and TRBJ1-3; 9 nucleotides agree with TRBD1. The CDR3 consists of 16 residues. Germline loops: CDR1 SGHVS, CDR2 FNYEAQ. The V gene end was trimmed by 5 bases and the J gene end by 4 bases; junction bases not matched to a gene: 9. CDR3: CASSTGTGYLGNTIYF. The CDR3 DNA reads TGTGCCAGCAGCACAGGGACAGGGTATTTGGGAAACACCATATATTTT.

The genes are TRBV7-9 and TRBJ1-2; D not resolved. Trimming left V 2 bases short and J 3 bases short, with 10 bases between. Germline-derived CDR1 and CDR2 are SEHNR and FQNEAQ (reference sequence). The length of the CDR3 is 14 residues. CDR3 residues: CASSLSPPDYGYTF. CDR3 bases: TGTGCCAGCAGCTTATCCCCTCCGGACTATGGCTACACCTTC.

The chain combines TRBV2 with TRBJ1-3; D may be TRBD1 (6 bases). The V gene lost 5 bases and the J gene lost 1 base, with 18 bases spanning the gap. The CDR3 extends over 17 amino acids. Germline V gene data show CDR1 as SNHLY and CDR2 as FYNNEI. CDR3 DNA sequence: TGTGCCAGCAGTCCAGCAGGGGCGGAAACGTCTGGAAACACCATATATTTT. Its protein product is CASSPAGAETSGNTIYF.

This sequence joins TRBV5-1 and TRBJ2-7, with D hard to call. The CDR3 consists of 14 residues. V was cut by 4 bases and J by 0 bases, with 11 bases left in between. Germline assignment: CDR1 SGHRS and CDR2 YFSETQ. DNA for the CDR3: TGCGCCAGCAGCCCGACCCAGAGCTCCTACGAGCAGTACTTC. Encoded protein: CASSPTQSSYEQYF.